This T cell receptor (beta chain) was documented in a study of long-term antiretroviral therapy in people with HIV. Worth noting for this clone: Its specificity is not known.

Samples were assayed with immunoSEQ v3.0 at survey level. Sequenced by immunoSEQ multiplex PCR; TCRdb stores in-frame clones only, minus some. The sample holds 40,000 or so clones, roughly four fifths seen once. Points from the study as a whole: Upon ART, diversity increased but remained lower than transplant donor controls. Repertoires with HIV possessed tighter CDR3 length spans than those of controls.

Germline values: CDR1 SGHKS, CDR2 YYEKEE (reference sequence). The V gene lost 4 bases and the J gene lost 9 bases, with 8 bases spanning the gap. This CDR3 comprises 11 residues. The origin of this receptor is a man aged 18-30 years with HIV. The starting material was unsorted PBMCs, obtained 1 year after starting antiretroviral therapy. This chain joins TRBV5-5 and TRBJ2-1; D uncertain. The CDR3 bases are TGTGCCAGCAGCCCCTCGTTTGAGCAGTTCTTC. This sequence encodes CASSPSFEQFF.